These 28 T cell receptor beta chains were sequenced from one sample in a study of identical twins. One entry per CDR3 protein results from TCRdb running MiXCR on the 5' RACE reads. The profile shows a few hundred thousand distinct CDR3 sequences, roughly 9.5% of them singletons. The sample also formed part of further work on yellow fever vaccine responses in identical twins.

Sequenced sample: PBMCs. The receptor set was obtained from a woman aged 18-30 years in good health.

This clonotype has only a few counts. The chain couples TRBV20-1 to TRBJ2-7; 8 nucleotides line up with TRBD1. The CDR3 spans 11 residues. Per the germline V gene, CDR1 is DFQATT and CDR2 is SNEGSKA (reference sequence). Trimming at V came to 6 bases and at J to 5 bases, leaving 3 bases not matched to a gene. CDR3 sequence: CSAGQGHEQYF. The DNA of the CDR3 is TGCAGTGCCGGACAGGGCCACGAGCAGTACTTC.

This clonotype was observed at least ten times. The V call is TRBV12-3 or TRBV12-4, the J call TRBJ2-2, with 9 bases aligning to TRBD1. This CDR3 has 17 residues. V lost 6 bases to trimming and J lost 3 bases; unmatched junction nucleotides: 11. The CDR3 coding sequence is TGTGCCAGCAGGCTAACTACGGGACAGGGATACACCGGGGAGCTGTTTTTT. It translates to CASRLTTGQGYTGELFF.

This sequence joins TRBV6-1 and TRBJ2-1; D gene unclear. The CDR3 runs to 15 residues. Germline loops: CDR1 MNHNS, CDR2 SASEGT. The ends were cut back, 0 bases at V and 11 bases at J, with 17 bases in the middle. The CDR3 region has the DNA TGTGCCAGCAGTGAAGCGCTAGGAACCGCAACCCAGCAGTTCTTC. Protein: CASSEALGTATQQFF.

The chain joins TRBV18 to TRBJ2-7; D unclear. V was cut by 3 bases and J by 5 bases, with 14 bases left in between. The CDR3 covers 14 residues. Germline lookup yields CDR1 KGHSH and CDR2 LQKENI. The CDR3 coding sequence is TGTGCCAGCTCACCCAGGCGGCTTCCGAACGAGCAGTACTTC. Encoded protein: CASSPRRLPNEQYF.

This clonotype was counted only a few times. The chain links TRBV29-1 to TRBJ2-1, with a weak D call TRBD2 (5 bases). Germline assignment: CDR1 SQVTM and CDR2 ANQGSEA. The CDR3 is 14 amino acids. Trimming stripped 4 bases from V and 3 bases from J, with 13 bases between. The CDR3 loop is CSVVPLAIYNEQFF. The CDR3 DNA sequence: TGCAGCGTTGTGCCCCTAGCCATCTACAATGAGCAGTTCTTC.

The gene calls are TRBV4-3 and TRBJ1-1, with D tentatively TRBD1 (6 bases). CDR3 length: 15 amino acids. CDR1 and CDR2 from the germline V gene are LGHNA and YSLEER. V was trimmed by 0 bases and J by 3 bases, leaving 11 bases between them. CDR3 loop: CASSQELNRDTEAFF. The CDR3 DNA reads TGCGCCAGCAGCCAAGAACTGAACAGGGACACTGAAGCTTTCTTT.

This clonotype has a count of ten or more. The V call is TRBV2, the J call TRBJ2-1, with D tentatively TRBD1 or TRBD2 (6 bases each). From germline, CDR1 is SNHLY and CDR2 FYNNEI. The CDR3 covers 16 residues. Trimming shortened V by 7 bases and J by 3 bases, and 19 bases separated the two germline ends. This CDR3 is CASIRGDALHYNEQFF. CDR3 coding DNA: TGTGCCAGCATAAGGGGGGACGCCTTACACTACAATGAGCAGTTCTTC.

This clonotype was seen a few times. The chain recombines TRBV18 with TRBJ2-7; 9 bases match TRBD2. V shed 3 bases, J shed 0 bases, and the junction held 3 bases outside the gene matches. Germline loops: CDR1 KGHSH, CDR2 LQKENI. This CDR3 region has 15 residues. Here the CDR3 reads CASSPASGASYEQYF. DNA of the CDR3: TGTGCCAGCTCACCCGCTAGCGGGGCCTCCTACGAGCAGTACTTC.

This clonotype was seen repeatedly, ten times or more. This chain uses TRBV21-1 with TRBJ2-3; TRBD1, the D gene given by the table, was not confirmed from the DNA. TRBV21-1 is annotated as a pseudogene. There are 16 residues in the CDR3. The CDR3 coding sequence is TGTGCCAGCAGCAATTGTTTGGGACAGAGGGCAGATACGCAGTATTTT. It specifies CASSNCLGQRADTQYF.

The chain recombines TRBV5-6 with TRBJ1-4; 8 bases map to TRBD1. V lost 5 bases and J lost 10; bases outside the gene matches: 13. The CDR3 has 15 amino acids. Germline CDR1 is SGHDT and CDR2 is YYEEEE. The CDR3 loop is CASSTTGTGFAKLFF. The CDR3 nucleotides are TGTGCCAGCAGTACCACCGGGACAGGATTTGCAAAACTGTTTTTT.

This clonotype was counted a few times. The chain has TRBV15 and TRBJ2-7; D is possibly TRBD1 (5 bases). The V gene's germline CDR1 is LNHNV and CDR2 YYDKDF (reference sequence). This CDR3 is 14 amino acids long. The V end was cut by 3 bases, the J end by 2 bases, with 11 bases between. For the CDR3, the DNA is TGTGCCACCAGCAGTATCCAGGGAACCTACGAGCAGTACTTC. Protein: CATSSIQGTYEQYF.

This clonotype occurred many times. The rearrangement uses TRBV20-1 and TRBJ2-3, with 7 bases that match TRBD2. Trimming cost V 4 bases and J 1 base; bases outside gene matches: 5. This CDR3 is 14 amino acids long. CDR1 is DFQATT, CDR2 SNEGSKA, per germline (reference sequence). The CDR3 reads CSAIGLDRTDTQYF. The DNA of the CDR3 is TGCAGTGCTATAGGACTAGACCGCACAGATACGCAGTATTTT.

This clonotype was detected many times. The J gene is TRBJ1-1, the V gene TRBV28; possible D gene TRBD1, 6 bases. Germline CDR1 is MDHEN and CDR2 is SYDVKM. Trimming removed 1 base at V and 5 bases at J, with 11 bases between. CDR3 length: 14 residues. For the CDR3, the DNA is TGTGCCAGCAGTTTATACAGGGATGAGACTGAAGCTTTCTTT. Protein product: CASSLYRDETEAFF.

There are a few counts of this clonotype. The chain has TRBV3-1 and TRBJ2-7; D not resolved. CDR1 and CDR2 (germline): LGHDT, YNNKEL (reference sequence). V lost 3 bases and J 7 bases, leaving 7 bases between the germline ends. CDR3 length equals 11 residues. CDR3 sequence (DNA): TGTGCCAGCAGCCAGAGTAGAGAGCAGTACTTC. It translates to CASSQSREQYF.

The chain has TRBV11-3 and TRBJ2-1; 12 nucleotides match TRBD2. The V and J ends lost 0 bases and 7 bases, in that order; junction bases with no gene match: 4. The CDR3 is made up of 16 amino acids. Germline V gene lookup returns CDR1 SGHNT and CDR2 YENEEA. CDR3 nucleotides: TGTGCCAGCAGCTTAGACCTAGCGGGAGGGGGAAATGAGCAGTTCTTC. Amino acid sequence: CASSLDLAGGGNEQFF.

This clonotype has a handful of counts. The chain couples TRBV20-1 to TRBJ2-1, with 7 bases identical to TRBD1. CDR1 DFQATT and CDR2 SNEGSKA come from the germline V gene (reference sequence). This CDR3 comprises 17 residues. J lost 4 bases, V lost 0 bases, and 12 bases had no gene match. This chain's CDR3 is CSARDPVGDRLYNEQFF. The CDR3, as DNA: TGCAGTGCTAGAGATCCAGTTGGGGACAGACTTTACAATGAGCAGTTCTTC.

This clonotype has only a few counts. The chain combines TRBV28 with TRBJ2-7; 12 bases match TRBD2. Trimming removed 6 bases from V and 2 bases from J; junction bases left unmatched: 5. There are 15 residues in the CDR3. CDR1 and CDR2 from the germline V gene are MDHEN and SYDVKM. CDR3 bases: TGTGCCAGCAGGGGAACTAGCGGGGGGACCTACGAGCAGTACTTC. As protein: CASRGTSGGTYEQYF.

This clonotype was picked up many times. The chain couples TRBV10-2 to TRBJ1-1; D gene ambiguous. The V gene lost 7 bases and the J gene lost 0 bases, with 9 bases spanning the gap. Germline V CDR1 and CDR2: WSHSY, SAAADI. The CDR3 contains 13 residues. The CDR3 region is CASIQGLNTEAFF. The CDR3 DNA reads as TGCGCCAGCATTCAAGGTCTGAACACTGAAGCTTTCTTT.

This rearrangement joins TRBV6-2 or TRBV6-3 to TRBJ2-7; 7 bases agree with TRBD1. V was pared by 6 bases and J by 7 bases, with 9 bases of the junction left unmatched. Per the germline V gene, CDR1 is MNHEY and CDR2 is SVGEGT. The CDR3 consists of 13 residues. The CDR3 DNA follows: TGTGCCAGCAGAAAGCAGGGGGTAAAGGAGCAGTACTTC. Translating it yields CASRKQGVKEQYF.

This clonotype has at least ten counts. The chain carries TRBV27 and TRBJ2-7; D may be TRBD1 (5 bases). The CDR3 has 15 residues. V lost 6 bases and J lost 2, with 17 bases in between. Germline CDR1 MNHEY, CDR2 SMNVEV (reference sequence). The CDR3 bases are TGTGCCAGCAGGCTAACCTGGGGCGCCCCCTACGAGCAGTACTTC. Residues: CASRLTWGAPYEQYF.

The chain combines TRBV7-3 with TRBJ2-1; the D gene is possibly TRBD1 (5 bases). The germline CDR1 and CDR2 sequences are SGHTA and FQGTGA. The CDR3 totals 13 residues. The germline V and J ends were trimmed by 5 bases and 9 bases, with 14 bases remaining between them. This CDR3 is CASSHLLGAEQFF. DNA of the CDR3: TGTGCCAGCAGCCATCTTTTAGGGGCTGAGCAGTTCTTC.

This clonotype was counted ten times or more. The chain employs TRBV29-1 and TRBJ2-2; D is possibly TRBD2 (6 bases). V was shortened by 7 bases and J by 4 bases, with 16 bases between the two germline ends. There are 14 residues in the CDR3. The V gene's germline CDR1 is SQVTM and CDR2 ANQGSEA. The CDR3 nucleotides read TGCAGCGCCCCCCCCGGGGGTGGCACCGGGGAGCTGTTTTTT. Residues: CSAPPGGGTGELFF.

This rearrangement joins TRBV2 to TRBJ2-1; 11 positions match TRBD2. The CDR3 sequence is 18 residues long. The junction had 13 bases not matched to a gene; V was cut back by 7 bases and J by 2 bases. Germline V gene data show CDR1 as SNHLY and CDR2 as FYNNEI. The CDR3 DNA is TGTGCCAGCAACTGGGATAGCGGGGGGGCCCTTACCTACAATGAGCAGTTCTTC. Protein sequence: CASNWDSGGALTYNEQFF.

V gene TRBV6-4 combines with J gene TRBJ2-1; TRBD1 matches at 9 bases. Per the germline V gene, CDR1 is MRHNA and CDR2 is SNTAGT. J gave up 6 bases and V 6 bases, and 15 bases lay outside the gene matches. There are 17 residues in the CDR3. The CDR3 DNA is TGTGCCAGCAGCCGACATAGCCGGGACAGGGAGTTCAATGAGCAGTTCTTC. This gives the protein CASSRHSRDREFNEQFF.

The V call is TRBV4-3, the J call TRBJ2-7; D is uncertain. CDR3 length equals 15 residues. Trimming shortened V by 0 bases and J by 1 base, and 10 bases separated the two germline ends. Germline CDR1 reads LGHNA; CDR2 reads YSLEER. CDR3 nucleotide sequence: TGCGCCAGCAGCCAAGATGAAGGCAGGTCCTACGAGCAGTACTTC. Protein product: CASSQDEGRSYEQYF.

This clonotype was recorded at least ten times. The rearrangement uses TRBV5-1 and TRBJ2-3, with TRBD2 matching 10 bases. Trimming took 7 bases from V and 2 from J; bases not matched to a gene: 4. Looked up from germline, CDR1 is SGHRS and CDR2 is YFSETQ. The CDR3 runs 14 residues. CDR3 in DNA: TGCGCCAGCGCGGGACTAGCGACCACAGATACGCAGTATTTT. Translating gives CASAGLATTDTQYF.

In this sample, this clonotype turned up many times. This sequence joins TRBV11-2 and TRBJ2-5; D gene uncertain. The CDR3 loop spans 14 amino acids. Germline V gene data show CDR1 as SGHAT and CDR2 as FQNNGV. The ends were cut back, 0 bases at V and 5 bases at J, with 10 bases in the middle. CDR3: CASSLDLLPETQYF. DNA of the CDR3: TGTGCCAGCAGCTTAGATTTACTTCCGGAGACCCAGTACTTC.

The chain links TRBV27 to TRBJ2-3, with D possibly matching TRBD2 (6 bases). Germline V gives CDR1 MNHEY, CDR2 SMNVEV (reference sequence). This CDR3 has 14 residues. The germline V and J ends were trimmed by 6 bases and 2 bases, with 12 bases remaining between them. CDR3: CASSPREVTDTQYF. CDR3 coding DNA: TGTGCCAGCAGCCCCAGGGAGGTCACAGATACGCAGTATTTT.